Each of the 9 T cell receptor beta chains below was sequenced from the same sample in a study of T-cell reconstitution after alpha-beta-depleted transplantation in children. The library targeted TCRbeta and was prepared with unique molecular identifiers. TCRdb called the PCR reads again in MiXCR, with one record for every CDR3 protein. The sample has approximately 240,000 distinct CDR3 sequences; 9.5% to 13% are singletons. The source material was PBMCs, sampled before TCRalphabeta/CD19-depleted stem cell transplant. All receptors come from a child younger than two with acute myeloid leukemia, due to receive a stem cell transplant.

This chain links TRBV4-3 with TRBJ2-1, with TRBD2 matching 7 bases. V shed 4 bases, J shed 4 bases, and the junction held 4 bases outside the gene matches. Germline CDR1 and CDR2: LGHNA and YSLEER. This CDR3 spans 14 amino acids. CDR3 in amino acids: CASSPGSGYNEQFF. The CDR3 bases are TGCGCCAGCAGCCCTGGTAGCGGGTACAATGAGCAGTTCTTC.

This clonotype was seen at least ten times. The chain combines TRBV7-9 with TRBJ1-1; maybe TRBD1 (5 bases). CDR3 length: 13 residues. The V end was cut by 5 bases, the J end by 4 bases, with 11 bases between. Germline V CDR1 and CDR2: SEHNR, FQNEAQ (reference sequence). CDR3 DNA: TGTGCCAGCAGCCCGGGGCGAGGCACTGAAGCTTTCTTT. This translates into CASSPGRGTEAFF.

This sequence joins TRBV15 and TRBJ2-7; TRBD1 matches at 7 bases. This CDR3 region has 15 residues. The germline CDR1 and CDR2 sequences are LNHNV and YYDKDF (reference sequence). V was clipped by 3 bases and J by 7 bases; unmatched bases: 12. For the CDR3, the DNA is TGTGCCACCAGCAGCAAGAGTACAGGGGCGAAAGAGCAGTACTTC. It yields the protein CATSSKSTGAKEQYF.

The sample holds a few counts of this clonotype. The V gene is TRBV12-3 or TRBV12-4, the J gene TRBJ2-1, with D uncertain. The CDR3 length is 12 residues. Trimming shortened V by 2 bases and J by 3 bases, and 2 bases separated the two germline ends. The CDR3 region is CASSLFYNEQFF. In DNA form, the CDR3 reads TGTGCCAGCAGTTTATTCTACAATGAGCAGTTCTTC.

Many counts were recorded for this clonotype. V is TRBV10-2 and J is TRBJ1-4; TRBD1 agrees at 10 bases. Germline CDR1 is WSHSY and CDR2 is SAAADI. V dropped 6 bases and J dropped 0; count of bases not matched to a gene: 10. This CDR3 has 18 residues. CDR3 in DNA: TGCGCCAGCAGGCCCCGGACAGGGGGGCAGGCAACTAATGAAAAACTGTTTTTT. Translating gives CASRPRTGGQATNEKLFF.

This clonotype occurred many times. The J gene is TRBJ1-1, the V gene TRBV20-1; tentatively, D is TRBD1 (5 bases). The CDR3 runs 10 residues. The germline V gene encodes CDR1 DFQATT and CDR2 SNEGSKA (reference sequence). Trimming pared 6 bases from V and 3 bases from J, leaving 5 bases between. The DNA for the CDR3 is TGCAGTGCGGGGGACACTGAAGCTTTCTTT. Protein sequence: CSAGDTEAFF.

This clonotype has at least ten counts. The V gene is TRBV7-3, the J gene TRBJ2-2; either TRBD1 or TRBD2 may supply D (6 bases each). Germline V gene lookup returns CDR1 SGHTA and CDR2 FQGTGA. V was pared by 0 bases and J by 7 bases, with 18 bases between. The CDR3 covers 17 residues. CDR3 in amino acids: CASSLTGGSSGRGELFF. DNA for the CDR3: TGTGCCAGCAGCTTAACGGGGGGCAGTTCAGGCCGCGGGGAGCTGTTTTTT.

This clonotype was observed many times. The chain uses TRBV9 and TRBJ2-7; no clear D gene. The length of the CDR3 is 14 residues. CDR1 and CDR2 (germline): SGDLS, YYNGEE. The V end lost 0 bases, the J end lost 2 bases, and 9 bases lay between the germline ends. This CDR3 reads CASSVGPSAYEQYF. In DNA form, the CDR3 reads TGTGCCAGCAGCGTAGGACCGTCCGCCTACGAGCAGTACTTC.

Concerning this clonotype itself: A read error may explain this, as a much larger clone is one base away. The chain links TRBV11-3 to TRBJ2-1; TRBD2 might be the D (5 bases). Germline V gene lookup returns CDR1 SGHNT and CDR2 YENEEA. V was trimmed by 3 bases and J by 8 bases, leaving 8 bases between them. The CDR3 has 12 amino acids. The CDR3 sequence is CASSLEVDEQFF. The CDR3 DNA reads TGTGCCAGCAGCTTGGAGGTCGATGAGCAGTTCTTC.